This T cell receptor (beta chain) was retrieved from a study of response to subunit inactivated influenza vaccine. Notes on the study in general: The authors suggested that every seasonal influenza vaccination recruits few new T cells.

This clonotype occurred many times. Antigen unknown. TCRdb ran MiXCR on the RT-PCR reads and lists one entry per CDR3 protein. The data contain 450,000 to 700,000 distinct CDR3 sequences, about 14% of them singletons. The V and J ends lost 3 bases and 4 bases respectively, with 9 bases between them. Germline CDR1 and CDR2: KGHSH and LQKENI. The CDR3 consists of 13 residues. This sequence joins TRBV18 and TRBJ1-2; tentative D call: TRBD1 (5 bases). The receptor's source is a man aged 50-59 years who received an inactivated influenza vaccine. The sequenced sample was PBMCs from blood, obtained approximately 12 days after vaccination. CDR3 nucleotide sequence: TGTGCCAGCTCACCTCCCGGGGGCTATGGCTACACCTTC. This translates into CASSPPGGYGYTF.